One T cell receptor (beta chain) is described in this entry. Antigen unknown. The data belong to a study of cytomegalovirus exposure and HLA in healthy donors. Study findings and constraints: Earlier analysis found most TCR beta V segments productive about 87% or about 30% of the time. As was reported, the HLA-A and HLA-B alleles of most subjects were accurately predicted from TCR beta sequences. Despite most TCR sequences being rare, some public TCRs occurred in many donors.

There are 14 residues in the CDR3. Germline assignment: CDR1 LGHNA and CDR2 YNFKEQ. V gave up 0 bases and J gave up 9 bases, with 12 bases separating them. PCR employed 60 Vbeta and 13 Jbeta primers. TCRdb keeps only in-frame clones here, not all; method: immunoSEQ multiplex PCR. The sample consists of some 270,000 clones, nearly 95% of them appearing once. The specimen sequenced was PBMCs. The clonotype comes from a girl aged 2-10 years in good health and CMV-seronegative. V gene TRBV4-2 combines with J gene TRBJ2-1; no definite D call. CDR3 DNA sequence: TGTGCCAGCAGCCAAGATTTAGTCGGTGGTGAGCAGTTCTTC. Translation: CASSQDLVGGEQFF.